These 17 T cell receptor beta chains were sequenced from one sample in a study of T-cell memory formation after mild COVID-19. TCRdb recomputed calls from the 5' RACE reads with MiXCR, one row per CDR3 protein. The data show tens of thousands of distinct CDR3 sequences, about an eighth seen once. The source material was PBMCs or a T cell subset sorted from them (not recorded which). The receptors here all came from a young man who had mild COVID-19 (a few samples of this study predate the infection). Cell type and time point are not known.

This clonotype was found a few times. V gene TRBV9 combines with J gene TRBJ1-1; D remains unclear. The CDR3 runs 14 residues. V shed 0 bases and J shed 1 base, with 7 bases lying between them. CDR1 is SGDLS, CDR2 YYNGEE, per germline. For the CDR3, the DNA is TGTGCCAGCAGCGTAGCTTGGGGGAACACTGAAGCTTTCTTT. It encodes CASSVAWGNTEAFF.

Ten or more counts support this clonotype. The J gene is TRBJ1-1, the V gene TRBV12-3 or TRBV12-4, with D perhaps TRBD1 (5 bases). The V and J ends lost 2 bases and 5 bases respectively, with 12 bases between them. This CDR3 comprises 14 residues. The CDR3 protein is CASSLRGPWTEAFF. The CDR3 nucleotides read TGTGCCAGCAGTTTAAGGGGCCCTTGGACTGAAGCTTTCTTT.

The table lists this clonotype with many counts. This chain joins TRBV4-2 and TRBJ1-1; D remains ambiguous. V shed 0 bases and J shed 10 bases, with 12 bases lying between them. There are 13 residues in the CDR3. Germline V gives CDR1 LGHNA, CDR2 YNFKEQ. The CDR3 DNA reads TGTGCCAGCAGCCAAGACAGTAGGGCGCGAGCTTTCTTT. Translated, it gives CASSQDSRARAFF.

This clonotype was detected many times. This chain links TRBV4-1 with TRBJ2-1, with D possibly being TRBD2 (5 bases). V lost 3 bases and J 9 bases, leaving 9 bases between the germline ends. The CDR3 is 12 residues long. CDR1 and CDR2 from the germline V gene are MGHRA and YSYEKL. CDR3 sequence: CASSHGAAEQFF. CDR3 coding DNA: TGCGCCAGCAGCCACGGAGCGGCTGAGCAGTTCTTC.

This clonotype was observed many times. The chain recombines TRBV2 with TRBJ1-5; tentative D call: TRBD1 (5 bases). The CDR3 covers 13 residues. Trimming removed 7 bases at V and 6 bases at J, with 13 bases between. Germline V gene lookup returns CDR1 SNHLY and CDR2 FYNNEI. The CDR3 DNA sequence: TGTGCCAGCACCGGATTTGGGGCTCAGCCCCAGCATTTT. Amino acid sequence: CASTGFGAQPQHF.

This clonotype was counted a single time. V is TRBV6-5 and J is TRBJ2-7; the D is unclear. The V end lost 8 bases, the J end lost 6 bases, and 11 bases lay between the germline ends. This CDR3 has 11 amino acids. Germline-derived CDR1 and CDR2 are MNHEY and SVGAGI. The CDR3 reads CASGGPGEQYV. The CDR3 bases are TGTGCCAGCGGTGGACCTGGCGAGCAGTACGTC.

This clonotype was seen repeatedly, ten times or more. The chain links TRBV5-4 to TRBJ2-5, with TRBD2 matching 8 bases. CDR1 SGHNT and CDR2 YYREEE come from the germline V gene (reference sequence). The ends lost 7 bases at V and 2 bases at J; junction bases unmatched: 10. The CDR3 covers 15 residues. This CDR3 is CASSSGQAGQETQYF. The CDR3 coding sequence is TGTGCCAGCTCTAGCGGGCAGGCCGGTCAAGAGACCCAGTACTTC.

CDR3 nucleotide sequence: TGTGCCAGCTCCCAGCGGGGGTCCACTGAAGCTTTCTTT. Protein: CASSQRGSTEAFF. The rearrangement joins TRBV18 to TRBJ1-1, with D possibly matching TRBD1 (5 bases). Between the trimmed V and J ends, which lost 6 bases and 4 bases, there was a span of 12 bases. Germline V lookup: CDR1 KGHSH, CDR2 LQKENI. CDR3 size: 13 residues. Combining the CDR3 with reference TRBV18 and TRBJ1-1 gives the whole variable domain NAGVMQNPRHLVRRRGQEARLRCSPMKGHSHVYWYRQLPEEGLKFMVYLQKENIIDESGMPKERFSAEFPKEGPSILRIQQVVRGDSAAYFCASSQRGSTEAFFGQGTRLTVV.

This clonotype was picked up many times. This chain uses TRBV18 with TRBJ2-1; tentatively, D is TRBD1 (6 bases). The CDR3 has 15 residues. The germline V gene has CDR1 KGHSH and CDR2 LQKENI. Trimming removed 4 bases at V and 4 bases at J, with 14 bases between. The CDR3 coding sequence is TGTGCCAGCTCACGAGCGACAGGAGCTTACAATGAGCAGTTCTTC. Translating it yields CASSRATGAYNEQFF.

This clonotype was counted at least ten times. The rearrangement links TRBV9 to TRBJ2-3; D not certain. CDR1 is SGDLS, CDR2 YYNGEE, per germline. V shed 0 bases and J shed 5 bases, with 16 bases lying between them. CDR3 length: 16 residues. CDR3 sequence (DNA): TGTGCCAGCAGCGTAGACGCCCGAACTATGATAGATACGCAGTATTTT. It is translated as CASSVDARTMIDTQYF.

This clonotype appeared many times. The chain combines TRBV27 with TRBJ1-5; 7 bases match TRBD1. The junction had 1 base not matched to a gene; V was cut back by 3 bases and J by 2 bases. Germline-derived CDR1 and CDR2 are MNHEY and SMNVEV (reference sequence). The CDR3 length is 14 residues. CDR3 nucleotide sequence: TGTGCCAGCAGTTTTGGACAGGGCAATCAGCCCCAGCATTTT. Encoded protein: CASSFGQGNQPQHF.

The sample holds many counts of this clonotype. V and J are TRBV5-6 and TRBJ2-7, with D perhaps TRBD1 or TRBD2 (6 bases each). Trimming took 6 bases from V and 3 from J, leaving 19 bases between them. CDR1 and CDR2 (germline): SGHDT, YYEEEE. CDR3 length: 15 amino acids. The CDR3 protein is CASTSEGGLDYEQYF. The CDR3 nucleotides read TGTGCCAGCACCTCGGAGGGGGGATTGGACTACGAGCAGTACTTC.

This clonotype was detected many times. The V and J genes are TRBV20-1 and TRBJ1-2, with unresolved D. V lost 0 bases and J lost 8, with 13 bases in between. CDR1 and CDR2 (germline): DFQATT, SNEGSKA (reference sequence). The CDR3 contains 13 residues. The DNA for the CDR3 is TGCAGTGCTAGAGAAGCGGGATACGAGGGCTACACCTTC. Encoded protein: CSAREAGYEGYTF.

Ten or more counts support this clonotype. The J gene is TRBJ2-7, the V gene TRBV30, with TRBD2 as a possible D gene (5 bases). The V end lost 1 base, the J end lost 4 bases, and 17 bases lay between the germline ends. Germline lookup yields CDR1 GTSNPN and CDR2 SVGIG (reference sequence). CDR3 length: 15 amino acids. The CDR3 sequence is CAWSAGLPVIYEQYF. The CDR3 nucleotides read TGTGCCTGGAGTGCTGGACTCCCAGTGATTTACGAGCAGTACTTC.

This clonotype was observed many times. The chain carries TRBV5-4 and TRBJ1-1; 7 nucleotides match TRBD1. This CDR3 has 15 residues. V lost 1 base, J lost 8 bases, and 11 bases stayed unmatched. Germline-derived CDR1 and CDR2 are SGHNT and YYREEE (reference sequence). The chain's CDR3 is CASSLSWTGPREAFF. CDR3 in DNA: TGTGCCAGCAGCTTGTCTTGGACAGGTCCTAGAGAAGCTTTCTTT.

In this sample, this clonotype turned up many times. This rearrangement joins TRBV2 to TRBJ2-7; 11 nucleotides match TRBD1. CDR1 and CDR2 from the germline V gene are SNHLY and FYNNEI. The V and J ends lost 6 bases and 5 bases, in that order; junction bases with no gene match: 9. CDR3 length: 15 residues. CDR3 sequence: CASSRDRGNWNEQYF. CDR3 sequence (DNA): TGTGCCAGCAGCAGGGACAGGGGGAATTGGAACGAGCAGTACTTC.

In this sample, this clonotype turned up many times. The V call is TRBV4-1, the J call TRBJ1-5, with TRBD1 as a possible D gene (6 bases). V was trimmed by 0 bases and J by 3 bases, leaving 18 bases between them. The CDR3 is 18 amino acids. Germline V gene sequence: CDR1 MGHRA, CDR2 YSYEKL. The CDR3 DNA is TGCGCCAGCAGCCAAGATCGCACAGGGTACCTACCCAATCAGCCCCAGCATTTT. It specifies CASSQDRTGYLPNQPQHF.